This TCR beta chain emerged from a study of Tregs in tolerant kidney transplant recipients. Whole-study findings and limits: Findings come from small patient numbers and require larger validation. The most relevant donor-specific Treg TCRbeta repertoire apparently came from expansion with activated donor B cells. Antigen-driven expansion was suggested because donor-specific Tregs expanded more than all Tregs in tolerant patients.

Details on this clone: The antigen is not known.

The nonmyeloablative bone marrow transplants came from related graft donors, with transient mixed chimerism. Unstimulated Tregs (CD4+CD25+CD127-) and CD4+CD25- non-Tregs were sorted from PBMCs. Data came from immunoSEQ multiplex PCR; TCRdb stores just in-frame clones and leaves some out. The sample includes 100,000 or so clones, 93% of them seen just once. The sequence was obtained from a human patient who received a combined kidney and bone marrow transplant. Certain T cells may be donor cells from the graft. The specimen was CD4+ T cells from blood (PBMCs), collected 12 months after the transplant.

As DNA, the CDR3 is TGTGCCAGCAGTGAGAGGGGACTAGCGGGAGAAAGAGCAGATACGCAGTATTTT. Translation: CASSERGLAGERADTQYF. V usage is TRBV25-1 and J usage is TRBJ2-3; TRBD2 matches at 14 bases. The CDR3 has 18 amino acids. V lost 3 bases, J lost 4 bases, and 9 bases stayed unmatched. The germline V gene has CDR1 MGHDK and CDR2 SYGVNS.